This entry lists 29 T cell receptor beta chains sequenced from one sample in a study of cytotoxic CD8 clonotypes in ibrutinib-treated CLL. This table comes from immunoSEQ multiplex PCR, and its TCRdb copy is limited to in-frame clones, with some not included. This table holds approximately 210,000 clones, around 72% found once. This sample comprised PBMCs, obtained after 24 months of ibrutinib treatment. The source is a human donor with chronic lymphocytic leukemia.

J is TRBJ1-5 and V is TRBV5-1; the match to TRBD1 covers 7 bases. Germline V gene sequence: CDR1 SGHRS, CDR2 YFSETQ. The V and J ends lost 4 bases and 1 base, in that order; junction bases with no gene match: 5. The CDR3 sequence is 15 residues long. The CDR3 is CASSRGTESNQPQHF. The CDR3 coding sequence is TGCGCCAGCAGCAGAGGGACAGAGAGCAATCAGCCCCAGCATTTT.

For the CDR3, the DNA is TGTGCCAGCAGTTACGGGCCTTACAATCAGCCCCAGCATTTT. Translation gives CASSYGPYNQPQHF. The gene calls are TRBV6-5 and TRBJ1-5; no firm D call. V dropped 2 bases and J dropped 3 bases, with 8 bases sitting between them. Germline values: CDR1 MNHEY, CDR2 SVGAGI. This CDR3 is built from 14 residues.

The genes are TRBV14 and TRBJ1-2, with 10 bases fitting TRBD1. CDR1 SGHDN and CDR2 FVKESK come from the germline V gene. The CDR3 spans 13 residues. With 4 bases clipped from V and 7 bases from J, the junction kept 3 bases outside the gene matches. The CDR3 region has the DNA TGTGCCAGCAGCCGGGACAGGGGAGTTGGCTACACCTTC. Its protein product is CASSRDRGVGYTF. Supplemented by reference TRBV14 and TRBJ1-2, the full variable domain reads EAGVTQFPSHSVIEKGQTVTLRCDPISGHDNLYWYRRVMGKEIKFLLHFVKESKQDESGMPNNRFLAERTGGTYSTLKVQPAELEDSGVYFCASSRDRGVGYTFGSGTRLTVV.

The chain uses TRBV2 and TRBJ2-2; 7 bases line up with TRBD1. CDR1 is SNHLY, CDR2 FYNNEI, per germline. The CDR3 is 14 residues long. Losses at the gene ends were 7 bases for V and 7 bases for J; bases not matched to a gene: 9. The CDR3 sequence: CASKLRQGGGELFF. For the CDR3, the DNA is TGTGCCAGCAAACTCCGACAGGGCGGCGGGGAGCTGTTTTTT.

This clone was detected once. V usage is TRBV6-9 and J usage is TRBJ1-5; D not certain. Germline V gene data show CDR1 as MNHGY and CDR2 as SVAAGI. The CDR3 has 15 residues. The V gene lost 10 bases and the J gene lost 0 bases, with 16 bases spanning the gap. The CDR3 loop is CATRGSPTSNQPQHF. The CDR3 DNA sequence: TGTGCCACGCGGGGTAGCCCGACTAGCAATCAGCCCCAGCATTTT.

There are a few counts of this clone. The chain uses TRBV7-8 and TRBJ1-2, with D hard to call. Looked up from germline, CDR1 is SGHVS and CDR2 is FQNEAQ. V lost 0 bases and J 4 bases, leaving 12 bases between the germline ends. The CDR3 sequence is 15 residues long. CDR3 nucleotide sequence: TGTGCCAGCAGCTTAGCGTCAGATAGGGCCTATGGCTACACCTTC. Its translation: CASSLASDRAYGYTF.

DNA of the CDR3: TGCGCCAGCAGCCAAGCCCCCGACGCCTACAATGAGCAGTTCTTC. Translating it yields CASSQAPDAYNEQFF. The chain couples TRBV4-3 to TRBJ2-1; no clear D gene. The CDR3 has 15 amino acids. From germline, CDR1 is LGHNA and CDR2 YSLEER. The ends were cut back, 1 base at V and 2 bases at J, with 9 bases in the middle.

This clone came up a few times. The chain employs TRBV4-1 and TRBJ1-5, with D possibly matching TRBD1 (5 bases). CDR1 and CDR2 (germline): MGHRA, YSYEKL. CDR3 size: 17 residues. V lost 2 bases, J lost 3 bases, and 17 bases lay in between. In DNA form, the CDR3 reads TGCGCCAGCAGCCAATCTATCACGAGGGGCCCCAATCAGCCCCAGCATTTT. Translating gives CASSQSITRGPNQPQHF.

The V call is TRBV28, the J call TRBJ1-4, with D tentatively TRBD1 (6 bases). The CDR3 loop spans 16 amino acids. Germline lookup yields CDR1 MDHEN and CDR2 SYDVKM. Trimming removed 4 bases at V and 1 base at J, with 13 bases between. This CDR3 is CASSSPQGLTNEKLFF. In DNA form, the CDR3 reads TGTGCCAGCAGTTCGCCGCAGGGGTTAACTAATGAAAAACTGTTTTTT.

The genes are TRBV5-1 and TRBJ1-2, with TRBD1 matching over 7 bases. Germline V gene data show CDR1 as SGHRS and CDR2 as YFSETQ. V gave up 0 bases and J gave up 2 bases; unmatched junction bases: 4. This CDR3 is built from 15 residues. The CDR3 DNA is TGCGCCAGCAGCTTGGAGGGACAGACAAACTATGGCTACACCTTC. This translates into CASSLEGQTNYGYTF.

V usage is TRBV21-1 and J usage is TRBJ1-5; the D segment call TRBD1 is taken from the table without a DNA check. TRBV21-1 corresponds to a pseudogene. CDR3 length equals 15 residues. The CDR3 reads CASSRKGHFNQPQHF. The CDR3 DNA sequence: TGTGCCAGCAGCCGAAAGGGACATTTCAATCAGCCCCAGCATTTT.

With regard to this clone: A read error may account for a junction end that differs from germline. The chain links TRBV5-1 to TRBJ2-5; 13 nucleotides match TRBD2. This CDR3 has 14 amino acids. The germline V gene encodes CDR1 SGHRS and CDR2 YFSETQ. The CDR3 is CASSRLAGGEAQYF. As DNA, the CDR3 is TGCGCCAGCAGCAGACTAGCGGGAGGAGAGGCCCAGTACTTC.

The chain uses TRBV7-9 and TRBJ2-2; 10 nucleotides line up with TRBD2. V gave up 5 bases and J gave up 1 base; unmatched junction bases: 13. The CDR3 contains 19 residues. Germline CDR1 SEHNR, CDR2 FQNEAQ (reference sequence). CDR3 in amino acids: CASSNQIAGGDLNTGELFF. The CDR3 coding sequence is TGTGCCAGCAGCAACCAAATAGCGGGAGGCGACCTGAACACCGGGGAGCTGTTTTTT.

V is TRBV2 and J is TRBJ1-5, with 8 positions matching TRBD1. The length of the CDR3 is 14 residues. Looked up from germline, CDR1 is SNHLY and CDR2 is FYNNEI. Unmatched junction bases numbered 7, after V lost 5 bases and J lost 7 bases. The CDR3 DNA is TGTGCCAGCAGTCTTGGACAGGGCGGACAGCCCCAGCATTTT. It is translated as CASSLGQGGQPQHF.

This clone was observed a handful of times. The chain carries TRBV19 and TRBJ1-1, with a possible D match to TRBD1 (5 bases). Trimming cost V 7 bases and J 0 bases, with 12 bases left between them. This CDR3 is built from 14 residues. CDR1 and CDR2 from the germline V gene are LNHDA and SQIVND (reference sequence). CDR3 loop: CASMFAGLNTEAFF. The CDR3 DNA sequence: TGTGCCAGTATGTTTGCAGGGCTGAACACTGAAGCTTTCTTT.

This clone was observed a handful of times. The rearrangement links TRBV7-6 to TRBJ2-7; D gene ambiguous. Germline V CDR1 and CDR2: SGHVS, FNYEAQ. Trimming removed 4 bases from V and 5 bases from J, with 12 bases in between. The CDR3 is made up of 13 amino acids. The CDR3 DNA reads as TGTGCCAGCAGCTCCCCCGAGGTCGACGAGCAGTACTTC. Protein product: CASSSPEVDEQYF.

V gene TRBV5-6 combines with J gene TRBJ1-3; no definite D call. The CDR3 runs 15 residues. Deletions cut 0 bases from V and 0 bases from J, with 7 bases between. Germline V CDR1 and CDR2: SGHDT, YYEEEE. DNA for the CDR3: TGTGCCAGCAGCTTGGGACCACTCTCTGGAAACACCATATATTTT. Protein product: CASSLGPLSGNTIYF.

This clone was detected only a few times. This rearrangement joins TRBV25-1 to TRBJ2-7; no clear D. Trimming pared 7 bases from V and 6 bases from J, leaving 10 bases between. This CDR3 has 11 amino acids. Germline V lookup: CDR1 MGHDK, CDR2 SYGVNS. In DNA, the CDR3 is TGTGCCAGCAACACCGTGGGCGAGCAGTACTTC. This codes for CASNTVGEQYF.

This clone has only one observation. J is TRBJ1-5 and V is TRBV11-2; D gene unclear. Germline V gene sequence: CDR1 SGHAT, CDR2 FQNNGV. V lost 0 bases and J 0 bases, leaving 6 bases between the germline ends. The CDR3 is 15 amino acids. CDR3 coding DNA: TGTGCCAGCAGCTTAGACGAGAATAGCAATCAGCCCCAGCATTTT. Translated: CASSLDENSNQPQHF.

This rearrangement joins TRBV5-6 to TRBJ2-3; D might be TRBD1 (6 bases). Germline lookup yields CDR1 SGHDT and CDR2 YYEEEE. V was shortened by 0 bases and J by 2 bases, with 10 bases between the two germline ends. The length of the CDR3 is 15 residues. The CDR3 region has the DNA TGTGCCAGCAGCTTGGTGGCAGGGGACACAGATACGCAGTATTTT. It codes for CASSLVAGDTDTQYF.

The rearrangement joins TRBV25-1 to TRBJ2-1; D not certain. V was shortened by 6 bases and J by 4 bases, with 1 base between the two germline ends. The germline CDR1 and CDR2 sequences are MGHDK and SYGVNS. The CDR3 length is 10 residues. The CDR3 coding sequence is TGTGCCAGCAGGTACAATGAGCAGTTCTTC. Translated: CASRYNEQFF.

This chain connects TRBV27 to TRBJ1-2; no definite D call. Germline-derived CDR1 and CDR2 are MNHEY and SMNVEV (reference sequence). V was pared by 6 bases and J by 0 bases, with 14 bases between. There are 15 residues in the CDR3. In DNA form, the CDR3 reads TGTGCCAGCAGCCCGACATTTGGGGCTAACTATGGCTACACCTTC. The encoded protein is CASSPTFGANYGYTF.

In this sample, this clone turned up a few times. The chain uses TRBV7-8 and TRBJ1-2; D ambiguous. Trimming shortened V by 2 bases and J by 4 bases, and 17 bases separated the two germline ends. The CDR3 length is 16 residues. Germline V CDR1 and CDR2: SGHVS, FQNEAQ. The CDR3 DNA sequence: TGTGCCAGCAGCTTACGAAGGCAGGCACTAGGCTATGGCTACACCTTC. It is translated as CASSLRRQALGYGYTF.

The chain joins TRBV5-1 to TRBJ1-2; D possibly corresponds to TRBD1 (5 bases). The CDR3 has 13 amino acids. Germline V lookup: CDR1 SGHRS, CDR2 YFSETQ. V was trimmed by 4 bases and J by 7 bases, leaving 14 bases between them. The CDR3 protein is CASSGDPTGGYTF. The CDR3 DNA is TGCGCCAGCAGCGGGGACCCGACGGGTGGCTACACCTTC.

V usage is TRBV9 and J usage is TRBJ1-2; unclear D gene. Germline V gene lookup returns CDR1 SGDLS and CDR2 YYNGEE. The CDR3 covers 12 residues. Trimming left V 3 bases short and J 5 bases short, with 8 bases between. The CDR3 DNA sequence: TGTGCCAGCAGCGGGTCCTTGTATGGCTACACCTTC. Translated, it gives CASSGSLYGYTF.

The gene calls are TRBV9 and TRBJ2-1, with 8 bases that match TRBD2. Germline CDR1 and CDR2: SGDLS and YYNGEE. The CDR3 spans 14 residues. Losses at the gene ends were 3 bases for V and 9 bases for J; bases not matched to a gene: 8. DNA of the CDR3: TGTGCCAGCAGCGAAGGGGGACTAGTCGGTGAGCAGTTCTTC. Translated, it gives CASSEGGLVGEQFF.

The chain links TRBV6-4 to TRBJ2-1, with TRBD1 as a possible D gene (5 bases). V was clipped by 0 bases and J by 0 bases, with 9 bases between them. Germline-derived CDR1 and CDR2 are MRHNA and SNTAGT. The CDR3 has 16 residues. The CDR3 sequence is CASSDSIRGSYNEQFF. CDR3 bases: TGTGCCAGCAGTGACTCGATTAGGGGCTCCTACAATGAGCAGTTCTTC.

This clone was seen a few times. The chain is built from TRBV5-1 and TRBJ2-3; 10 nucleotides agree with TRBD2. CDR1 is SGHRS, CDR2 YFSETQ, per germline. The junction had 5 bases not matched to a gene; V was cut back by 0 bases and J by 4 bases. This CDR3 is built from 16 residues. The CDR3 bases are TGCGCCAGCAGCTTGGGGACTAGCGGACCAGCAGATACGCAGTATTTT. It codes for CASSLGTSGPADTQYF. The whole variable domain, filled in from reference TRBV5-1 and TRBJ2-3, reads KAGVTQTPRYLIKTRGQQVTLSCSPISGHRSVSWYQQTPGQGLQFLFEYFSETQRNKGNFPGRFSGRQFSNSRSEMNVSTLELGDSALYLCASSLGTSGPADTQYFGPGTRLTVL.

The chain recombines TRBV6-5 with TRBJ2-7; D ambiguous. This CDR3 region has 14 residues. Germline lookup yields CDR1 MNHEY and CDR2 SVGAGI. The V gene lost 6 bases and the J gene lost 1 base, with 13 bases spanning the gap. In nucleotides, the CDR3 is TGTGCCAGCAGGCCGAATATTGGGTCCTACGAGCAGTACTTC. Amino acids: CASRPNIGSYEQYF.